Sequencing of this T cell receptor beta chain was carried out in a study of blood T cell repertoires in COVID-19. Looking at the study overall: Samples of COVID-19 (acute and convalescent) were obtained from the United States, Italy and Spain. Nucleic acid was either cDNA or gDNA, and it came from T cells, B-cell-depleted T cells, or PBMCs.

Study processing details: It was from reference gene primer amplification that nucleated cell counts were estimated. Clones were read by immunoSEQ multiplex PCR, and TCRdb kept only the in-frame ones, dropping some. For V, J and clone size, that table is used; D and trimming come from the DNA. Among 140,000 to 150,000 clones listed, around 85% were seen once. CDR1 and CDR2 (germline): SQVTM, ANQGSEA. Deletions cut 3 bases from V and 0 bases from J, with 6 bases between. The CDR3 covers 12 residues. Enrollment of patients from Seattle took place during active infection, with longitudinal follow-up. J is TRBJ2-7 and V is TRBV29-1; perhaps TRBD2 as D (5 bases). This sequence originates from a woman aged 55-70 years with COVID-19, enrolled during active disease. Sequenced: peripheral blood. The CDR3 DNA reads TGCAGCGTTGAGGGGAGCTCCTACGAGCAGTACTTC. It codes for CSVEGSSYEQYF.